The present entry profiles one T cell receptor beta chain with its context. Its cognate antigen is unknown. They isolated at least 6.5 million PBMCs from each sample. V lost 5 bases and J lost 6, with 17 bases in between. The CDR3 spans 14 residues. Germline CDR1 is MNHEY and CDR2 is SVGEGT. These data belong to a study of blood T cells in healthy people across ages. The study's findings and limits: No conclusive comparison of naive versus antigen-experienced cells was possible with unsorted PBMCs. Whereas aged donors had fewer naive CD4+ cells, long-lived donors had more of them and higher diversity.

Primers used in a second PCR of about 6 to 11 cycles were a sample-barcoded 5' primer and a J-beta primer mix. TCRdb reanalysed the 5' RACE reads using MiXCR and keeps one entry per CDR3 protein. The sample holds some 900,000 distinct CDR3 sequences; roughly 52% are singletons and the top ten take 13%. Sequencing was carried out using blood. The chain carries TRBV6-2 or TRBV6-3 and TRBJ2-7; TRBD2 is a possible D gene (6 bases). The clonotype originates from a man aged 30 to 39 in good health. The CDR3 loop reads CASSPGGIGGEQYF. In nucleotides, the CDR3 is TGTGCCAGCAGTCCCGGCGGGATTGGTGGCGAGCAGTACTTC.